Below, 4 T cell receptor beta chains from the same sample are listed, as sequenced in a study of OX40 agonist ivuxolimab in advanced cancers. Measured with immunoSEQ multiplex PCR; TCRdb has only the in-frame clones, and not every one. Of over 45,000 clones in the sample, 80% were seen once. Sequencing used CD4+ or CD8+ T cells sorted from blood, obtained in a trial of the OX40 agonist ivuxolimab. The receptors stem from an adult with an advanced solid tumor such as melanoma, head and neck, liver or kidney cancer.

The rearrangement joins TRBV11-2 to TRBJ2-7; D gene unclear. Trimming left V 0 bases short and J 3 bases short, with 18 bases between. Germline assignment: CDR1 SGHAT and CDR2 FQNNGV. The CDR3 extends over 17 amino acids. CDR3: CASSLDDGTTLLYEQYF. CDR3 coding DNA: TGTGCCAGCAGCTTAGATGATGGCACCACCTTACTCTACGAGCAGTACTTC.

This clone was counted once. The chain carries TRBV6-5 and TRBJ1-6, with D perhaps TRBD1 (6 bases). CDR3 length equals 13 residues. Germline-derived CDR1 and CDR2 are MNHEY and SVGAGI. Trimming pared 2 bases from V and 10 bases from J, leaving 9 bases between. The CDR3 loop is CASSYEGESPLHF. The CDR3 region has the DNA TGTGCCAGCAGTTACGAGGGGGAATCACCCCTCCACTTT.

This chain links TRBV19 with TRBJ2-5, with 8 bases aligning to TRBD1. The DNA end is a closer match to TRBJ2-7, so the J assignment may be wrong. CDR1 LNHDA and CDR2 SQIVND come from the germline V gene (reference sequence). The CDR3 extends over 11 amino acids. CDR3 sequence: CASGTGNEQYF. The CDR3 bases are TGTGCCAGTGGGACAGGAAACGAGCAGTACTTC.

The chain combines TRBV30 with TRBJ2-2; no firm D call. Deletions cut 7 bases from V and 0 bases from J, with 15 bases between. From germline, CDR1 is GTSNPN and CDR2 SVGIG (reference sequence). The CDR3 consists of 15 residues. The CDR3 spells CALAPSRTNTGELFF. The DNA for the CDR3 is TGTGCCTTAGCCCCTTCCCGGACGAACACCGGGGAGCTGTTTTTT.